The TCR beta chain under discussion was sequenced for a study of blood T cells in healthy people across ages. General study findings and limits: Older age coincided with a roughly linear decline in TCR beta diversity per million T cells.

Turning to this clonotype: Its specificity is not known.

Healthy Russian Caucasian donors spanned ages about 6 to 100 years. A second PCR, run for about 7 to 11 cycles, used a sample-barcoded 5' primer plus a J-beta primer mix. TCRdb analysed the 5' RACE reads with MiXCR anew, one entry per CDR3 protein. The sample has 1.5 million to 2 million distinct CDR3 sequences; around 35% are singletons. The CDR3 is made up of 15 amino acids. Germline CDR1 and CDR2: DFQATT and SNEGSKA (reference sequence). V shed 6 bases, J shed 2 bases, and the junction held 10 bases outside the gene matches. The J gene is TRBJ2-1, the V gene TRBV20-1; TRBD2 aligns across 7 bases. Sequencing input: blood. The clonotype was recovered from a woman aged 25 to 39 in good health. CDR3 sequence: CSAPALAVTYNEQFF. The CDR3 bases are TGCAGTGCGCCCGCCCTAGCGGTAACCTACAATGAGCAGTTCTTC.